This paragraph covers one TCR beta chain sequence. What antigen it recognizes has not been identified. This may arise from a read error, as a much more abundant clone is one base away. This sample was sequenced with an Illumina MiSeq. The peripheral T cell repertoire was profiled for human TCRbeta genes. The authors processed their data as follows. Differential clonotype abundance was tested with beta-binomial modelling to account for variability over time. Clonotypes that had expanded were screened against the ImmuneCODE reference database of SARS-CoV-2-associated TCRs and mapped onto regions of the viral genome. Further repertoire analyses covered TRBV gene usage, CDR3 length, CDR3 amino acid overlap between time points, clonotype abundance distributions and Jaccard similarity. TCRdb reworked the public reads: Q25 trimming with fastp, MiXCR clone assembly, productive beta chains retained. Every CDR3 protein is listed once, alongside the most common genes and DNA of its rows. The V and J calls come from TCRdb's annotation, not from the publication. The sample table records roughly 250,000 distinct CDR3 sequences; around 26% of these occur just once. Of the sample, more than 6.5% is held by the ten largest clones.

This sample stems from a study of kidney transplant recipient with SARS-CoV-2 infection (dated by TCRdb to the early 2020s). Interpreted using the paper, the time point label stands for: pre-pandemic baseline sample and day 111 after first positive SARS-CoV-2 test. As encoded in the germline V gene, CDR1 is SNHLY while CDR2 is FYNNEI. The CDR3 covers 15 residues, taking in both the cysteine and the phenylalanine. Just the 45-base CDR3 DNA is kept, in frame starting at base 1. The sequencing used a blood sample, collected at baseline and on day 111 from a kidney transplant recipient. The sequence joins TRBV2 to TRBJ2-2; 9 junctional bases match TRBD1. The TCR comes from a male patient between 25 and 39 years old who had COVID-19 and was a kidney transplant recipient. Some T cells present after a transplant may be cells of the graft donor. The base sequence is TGTGCCAGCAGTACAGGGGGCGGTCGAACCGGGGGGCTGTTTTTT. It codes for CASSTGGGRTGGLFF.